The following is a T cell receptor beta chain sequence with its context. Sequencing was performed with immunoSEQ multiplex PCR; in TCRdb, only in-frame clones are kept and a portion is missing. In the table there are 75,000 to 80,000 clones, 87% of which are singletons. These data belong to a study of OX40 agonist ivuxolimab in advanced cancers. CDR1 is ENHRY and CDR2 is SYGVKD in the germline V gene. The CDR3 runs to 14 residues. V lost 7 bases to trimming and J lost 1 base, with 12 bases between them. The rearrangement joins TRBV10-3 to TRBJ2-3; possibly TRBD1 or TRBD2 for D (6 bases each). The sample here was CD4+ or CD8+ T cells sorted from blood, taken in a trial of the OX40 agonist ivuxolimab. This sequence was found in an adult with an advanced solid tumor such as melanoma, head and neck, liver or kidney cancer. This chain's CDR3 is CAIKGGKGTDTQYF. The CDR3 DNA sequence: TGTGCCATCAAAGGGGGGAAAGGCACAGATACGCAGTATTTT.